This record concerns one T cell receptor (beta chain) sequence. This entry comes from a study of blood T cell repertoires in COVID-19. TCRdb's table, derived via immunoSEQ multiplex PCR, lists solely in-frame clones and lacks some. The repertoire holds approximately 330,000 clones, with approximately 88% as singletons. Germline V CDR1 and CDR2: LGHDT, YNNKEL (reference sequence). CDR3 length equals 14 residues. V was cut by 4 bases and J by 6 bases, with 15 bases left in between. The receptor's source is a man between 25 and 39 years old with COVID-19, enrolled during active disease. This chain links TRBV3-1 (or the pseudogene TRBV3-2) with TRBJ1-1, with a tentative D call TRBD1 (6 bases). Sample: peripheral blood. This CDR3 is CASSPSGGLPEAFF. The CDR3 nucleotides read TGTGCCAGCAGCCCCTCCGGGGGGCTCCCTGAAGCTTTCTTT.